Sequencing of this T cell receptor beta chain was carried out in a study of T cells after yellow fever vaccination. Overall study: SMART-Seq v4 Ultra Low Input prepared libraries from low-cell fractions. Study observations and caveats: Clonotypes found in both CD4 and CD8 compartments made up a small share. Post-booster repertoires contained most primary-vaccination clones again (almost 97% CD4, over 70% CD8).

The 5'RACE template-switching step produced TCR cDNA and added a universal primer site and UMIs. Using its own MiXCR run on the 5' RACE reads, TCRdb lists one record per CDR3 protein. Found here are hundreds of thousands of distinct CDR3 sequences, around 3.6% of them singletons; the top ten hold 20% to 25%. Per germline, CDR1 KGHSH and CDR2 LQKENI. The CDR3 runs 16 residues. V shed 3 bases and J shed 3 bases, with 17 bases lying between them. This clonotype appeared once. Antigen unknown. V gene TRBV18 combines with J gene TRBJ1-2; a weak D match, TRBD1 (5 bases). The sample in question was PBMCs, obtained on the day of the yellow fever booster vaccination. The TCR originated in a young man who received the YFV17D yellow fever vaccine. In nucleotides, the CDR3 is TGTGCCAGCTCACCCCCAGGGATTTCGGCCTACTATGGCTACACCTTC. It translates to CASSPPGISAYYGYTF.